One sample yielded the 21 T cell receptor beta chains listed below, sequenced in a study of CD8 T cells in Susac syndrome. Reverse transcription of roughly 0.5 to 1 ug RNA was carried out with random hexamers. TCRdb re-derived calls from the immunoSEQ multiplex PCR reads in MiXCR, one entry per CDR3 protein. The sample has roughly 200,000 distinct CDR3 sequences, under 95% seen once; the top ten hold over 0.095%. Sequencing was performed on CD4+ T cells from PBMCs. The source of these receptors is a human donor with Susac syndrome.

This chain uses TRBV4-1 with TRBJ2-4, with D perhaps matching TRBD1 (6 bases). Trimming pared 4 bases from V and 3 bases from J, leaving 13 bases between. This CDR3 comprises 15 residues. In germline, CDR1 is MGHRA, CDR2 YSYEKL. CDR3 bases: TGCGCCAGCAGCCTAACAGGGTTTGACAAAAACATTCAGTACTTC. As protein: CASSLTGFDKNIQYF.

The chain links TRBV12-5 to TRBJ1-1; D is perhaps TRBD1 (6 bases). Germline V gives CDR1 LGHNT, CDR2 FRNRAP. V was trimmed by 4 bases and J by 3 bases, leaving 15 bases between them. This CDR3 has 15 residues. DNA for the CDR3: TGTGCTAGTGGTTCCCCCCGGGGGGCGCACACTGAAGCTTTCTTT. It encodes CASGSPRGAHTEAFF. Drawing the rest from reference TRBV12-5 and TRBJ1-1, the complete variable domain is DARVTQTPRHKVTEMGQEVTMRCQPILGHNTVFWYRQTMMQGLELLAYFRNRAPLDDSGMPKDRFSAEMPDATLATLKIQPSEPRDSAVYFCASGSPRGAHTEAFFGQGTRLTVV.

The CDR3 nucleotides read TGTGCCTGCCCGAGGCGAGGCGACTATGGCTACACCTTC. It translates to CACPRRGDYGYTF. The J gene is TRBJ1-2, the V gene TRBV30; no definite D call. V was clipped by 6 bases and J by 3 bases, with 14 bases between them. The CDR3 loop spans 13 amino acids. In germline, CDR1 is GTSNPN, CDR2 SVGIG (reference sequence).

V gene TRBV6-1 combines with J gene TRBJ1-6; 8 bases align to TRBD1. Germline-derived CDR1 and CDR2 are MNHNS and SASEGT. V lost 4 bases to trimming and J lost 5 bases; unmatched junction nucleotides: 4. The CDR3 consists of 15 residues. The chain's CDR3 is CASSGRTGNNSPLHF. In DNA, the CDR3 is TGTGCCAGCAGTGGACGGACAGGGAATAATTCACCCCTCCACTTT.

The rearrangement joins TRBV4-2 to TRBJ1-2; D remains unclear. Trimming took off 5 bases at V and 2 bases at J, with 12 bases between the two ends. CDR1 is LGHNA and CDR2 is YNFKEQ in the germline V gene. This CDR3 comprises 14 residues. The chain's CDR3 is CASSVRRGNYGYTF. CDR3 sequence (DNA): TGTGCCAGCAGCGTTAGACGGGGAAACTATGGCTACACCTTC.

The rearrangement links TRBV12-3 or TRBV12-4 to TRBJ2-5, with D unclear. The CDR3 is 13 residues long. Between the trimmed V and J ends, which lost 7 bases and 0 bases, there was a span of 9 bases. As DNA, the CDR3 is TGTGCCAGCACCCTACACCACCAAGAGACCCAGTACTTC. This sequence encodes CASTLHHQETQYF.

The V gene is TRBV2, the J gene TRBJ1-4; 8 nucleotides line up with TRBD1. This CDR3 is 14 amino acids long. V was clipped by 7 bases and J by 8 bases; unmatched bases: 9. CDR1 is SNHLY, CDR2 FYNNEI, per germline. In DNA, the CDR3 is TGTGCCAGCACGGCGGGGACAGGATGGGAAAAACTGTTTTTT. Protein sequence: CASTAGTGWEKLFF.

The chain couples TRBV3-1 to TRBJ2-1, with unresolved D. The CDR3 spans 14 residues. V shed 0 bases and J shed 5 bases, with 8 bases lying between them. Germline lookup yields CDR1 LGHDT and CDR2 YNNKEL (reference sequence). DNA for the CDR3: TGTGCCAGCAGCCAAGATCCAGGCAACAATGAGCAGTTCTTC. It codes for CASSQDPGNNEQFF.

In its sample, this clonotype was seen once. V is TRBV9 and J is TRBJ2-5, with 8 positions matching TRBD2. This CDR3 contains 16 residues. The germline CDR1 and CDR2 sequences are SGDLS and YYNGEE. The V and J ends lost 2 bases and 4 bases, in that order; junction bases with no gene match: 10. The CDR3 DNA reads as TGTGCCAGCAGCGTCGATCCGGGGGGGCCGGGAGAGACCCAGTACTTC. Protein product: CASSVDPGGPGETQYF.

V and J are TRBV2 and TRBJ2-2; no firm D call. The germline CDR1 and CDR2 sequences are SNHLY and FYNNEI. With 3 bases removed from V and 7 bases from J, the gap between germline ends came to 12 bases. CDR3 length: 14 amino acids. The CDR3 sequence: CASSESTSDGELFF. CDR3 nucleotide sequence: TGTGCCAGCAGTGAGTCAACGAGTGACGGGGAGCTGTTTTTT.

The rearrangement uses TRBV11-2 and TRBJ2-1; D assignment may be TRBD1 or TRBD2 (6 bases each). The germline V and J ends were trimmed by 5 bases and 5 bases, with 16 bases remaining between them. This CDR3 contains 15 residues. From germline, CDR1 is SGHAT and CDR2 FQNNGV. CDR3 in amino acids: CASSPRRGANNEQFF. DNA for the CDR3: TGTGCCAGCAGCCCAAGGAGGGGGGCCAACAATGAGCAGTTCTTC.

The chain employs TRBV18 and TRBJ1-1; D not certain. CDR1 KGHSH and CDR2 LQKENI come from the germline V gene. Trimming shortened V by 3 bases and J by 7 bases, and 12 bases separated the two germline ends. This CDR3 contains 13 residues. CDR3 sequence reads: CASSPGLKGEAFF. CDR3 nucleotide sequence: TGTGCCAGCTCACCGGGTCTTAAAGGTGAAGCTTTCTTT.

The J gene is TRBJ1-1, the V gene TRBV7-6; tentative D call: TRBD1 (5 bases). CDR1 and CDR2 (germline): SGHVS, FNYEAQ. The CDR3 extends over 17 amino acids. The germline V and J ends were trimmed by 1 base and 0 bases, with 15 bases remaining between them. This chain's CDR3 is CASSLGSGVRMNTEAFF. Written as DNA, the CDR3 is TGTGCCAGCAGCTTAGGTTCGGGGGTGAGAATGAACACTGAAGCTTTCTTT.

The V gene is TRBV2, the J gene TRBJ2-3; no firm D call. The CDR3 is 13 residues long. V shed 1 base and J shed 3 bases, with 5 bases lying between them. Germline loops: CDR1 SNHLY, CDR2 FYNNEI. CDR3 DNA: TGTGCCAGCAGTGAAGTGGGTACAGATACGCAGTATTTT. Translated: CASSEVGTDTQYF.

V is TRBV5-4 and J is TRBJ2-1; 9 nucleotides match TRBD2. This CDR3 spans 16 amino acids. Germline V lookup: CDR1 SGHNT, CDR2 YYREEE (reference sequence). The junction had 13 bases not matched to a gene; V was cut back by 5 bases and J by 7 bases. The DNA for the CDR3 is TGTGCCAGCAGGCAAACCGGGACTAGCCTACGGAATGAGCAGTTCTTC. It codes for CASRQTGTSLRNEQFF.

Only one count was recorded for this clonotype. This chain joins TRBV7-6 and TRBJ2-3; TRBD2 might be the D (6 bases). The germline V gene encodes CDR1 SGHVS and CDR2 FNYEAQ. The CDR3 spans 15 residues. The V and J ends lost 4 bases and 1 base respectively, with 12 bases between them. CDR3: CASSSSLAGTDTQYF. In nucleotides, the CDR3 is TGTGCCAGCAGCTCGTCCTTAGCGGGCACAGATACGCAGTATTTT. The full variable domain, rest sourced from reference TRBV7-6 and TRBJ2-3, is GAGVSQSPRYKVTKRGQDVALRCDPISGHVSLYWYRQALGQGPEFLTYFNYEAQQDKSGLPNDRFSAERPEGSISTLTIQRTEQRDSAMYRCASSSSLAGTDTQYFGPGTRLTVL.

In its sample, this clonotype was seen a few times. The V call is TRBV10-3, the J call TRBJ1-1; weak D call: TRBD1 (6 bases). Germline CDR1 is ENHRY and CDR2 is SYGVKD. Trimming took 7 bases from V and 1 from J, leaving 13 bases between them. CDR3 size: 14 residues. The CDR3 nucleotides are TGTGCCATCACCAGGGAACAGGGGAACACTGAAGCTTTCTTT. Its protein product is CAITREQGNTEAFF.

V and J are TRBV20-1 and TRBJ2-5; perhaps TRBD2 as D (6 bases). The CDR3 totals 14 residues. V dropped 5 bases and J dropped 5 bases, with 18 bases sitting between them. Germline V CDR1 and CDR2: DFQATT, SNEGSKA (reference sequence). CDR3 bases: TGCAGTGCTCGTAAGACTGTTGGGAGGGAGACCCAGTACTTC. Translated: CSARKTVGRETQYF.

V and J are TRBV6-5 and TRBJ1-1; D call uncertain. Germline values: CDR1 MNHEY, CDR2 SVGAGI. V shed 0 bases and J shed 3 bases, with 8 bases lying between them. This CDR3 has 14 residues. CDR3 protein: CASSYSYGHTEAFF. Here the CDR3 DNA reads TGTGCCAGCAGTTACTCGTACGGACACACTGAAGCTTTCTTT.

The V call is TRBV6-5, the J call TRBJ1-6; the match to TRBD1 covers 9 bases. The J segment lost 9 bases and the V segment lost 0 bases, leaving 0 bases of the junction unmatched. The CDR3 totals 14 residues. Germline V gene data show CDR1 as MNHEY and CDR2 as SVGAGI. The CDR3 DNA is TGTGCCAGCAGTTACTCGACAGGGGGTTCACCCCTCCACTTT. The encoded protein is CASSYSTGGSPLHF.

The chain recombines TRBV20-1 with TRBJ2-1; D gene ambiguous. Germline-derived CDR1 and CDR2 are DFQATT and SNEGSKA (reference sequence). CDR3 length: 11 residues. Trimming took 5 bases from V and 9 from J, leaving 11 bases between them. CDR3 amino acids: CSAHSSAEQFF. The CDR3 DNA reads TGCAGTGCTCATTCAAGTGCTGAGCAGTTCTTC.